These T cell receptor beta chains were read from a single sample in a study of blood T cell repertoires in COVID-19. TCRdb keeps only in-frame clones here, not all; method: immunoSEQ multiplex PCR. Found here are roughly 200,000 clones, about 88% of them singletons; the top ten hold less than 3.5%. Specimen: peripheral blood. Receptors were obtained from a woman aged 25 to 45 with active or convalescent COVID-19. CDR3s include the opening cysteine and the closing phenylalanine or tryptophan. The D gene is left open where the match is weak. Clone size is shown for a subset of rows, as once, few, many or a class of expanded clone.

abundance: .
j_gene: TRBJ2-7
d_gene: TRBD1
v_gene: TRBV6-5
CDR3aa: CASRRPGTVSEQYF
CDR3nt: TGTGCCAGCAGGCGTCCCGGGACAGTATCCGAGCAGTACTTC

abundance: few
j_gene: TRBJ2-5
d_gene: .
v_gene: TRBV29-1
CDR3aa: CSAYRYQETQYF
CDR3nt: TGCAGCGCATACAGGTACCAAGAGACCCAGTACTTC

abundance: .
j_gene: TRBJ2-1
d_gene: TRBD2
v_gene: TRBV29-1
CDR3aa: CSVDSASGRWDEQFF
CDR3nt: TGCAGCGTTGACAGTGCTAGCGGGAGGTGGGATGAGCAGTTCTTC

abundance: few
j_gene: TRBJ1-3
d_gene: TRBD1
v_gene: TRBV7-9
CDR3aa: CASSSTRTGGAKGNTIYF
CDR3nt: TGTGCCAGCAGCTCCACCAGGACAGGGGGCGCTAAGGGAAACACCATATATTTT

abundance: .
j_gene: TRBJ1-6
d_gene: TRBD1
v_gene: TRBV7-9
CDR3aa: CASSLGQGDNSPLHF
CDR3nt: TGTGCCAGCAGCTTGGGACAGGGGGATAATTCACCCCTCCACTTT

abundance: .
j_gene: TRBJ1-1
d_gene: .
v_gene: TRBV6-5
CDR3aa: CASIKGGWTEAFF
CDR3nt: TGTGCCAGCATTAAAGGGGGATGGACTGAAGCTTTCTTT

abundance: .
j_gene: TRBJ1-2
d_gene: .
v_gene: TRBV15
CDR3aa: CATSRDVTSYGYTF
CDR3nt: TGTGCCACCAGCAGAGACGTGACAAGCTATGGCTACACCTTC

abundance: .
j_gene: TRBJ2-3
d_gene: TRBD2
v_gene: TRBV24-1
CDR3aa: CATSDSPVAGGRTDTQYF
CDR3nt: TGTGCCACCAGTGATTCCCCCGTAGCGGGGGGTCGGACAGATACGCAGTATTTT

abundance: .
j_gene: TRBJ1-3
d_gene: .
v_gene: TRBV24-1
CDR3aa: CATSDLRMAGEKNTIYF
CDR3nt: TGTGCCACCAGTGATTTGCGAATGGCAGGGGAGAAAAACACCATATATTTT

abundance: .
j_gene: TRBJ1-3
d_gene: .
v_gene: TRBV25-1
CDR3aa: CASSGPGGGPGNTIYF
CDR3nt: TGTGCCAGCAGTGGTCCTGGGGGGGGCCCTGGAAACACCATATATTTT

abundance: .
j_gene: TRBJ1-1
d_gene: .
v_gene: TRBV11-3
CDR3aa: CASSVPGGRDTEAFF
CDR3nt: TGTGCCAGCAGCGTACCCGGGGGGAGGGACACTGAAGCTTTCTTT

abundance: .
j_gene: TRBJ1-1
d_gene: .
v_gene: TRBV29-1
CDR3aa: CSVGPPGARGLNTEAFF
CDR3nt: TGCAGCGTAGGTCCCCCTGGAGCCCGGGGTCTGAACACTGAAGCTTTCTTT

abundance: .
j_gene: TRBJ2-7
d_gene: .
v_gene: TRBV11-2
CDR3aa: CASRGGAGRRSSYEQYF
CDR3nt: TGTGCCAGCAGGGGGGGTGCGGGACGGAGGAGCTCCTACGAGCAGTACTTC

abundance: .
j_gene: TRBJ1-1
d_gene: .
v_gene: TRBV30
CDR3aa: CAWSVGRGNTEAFF
CDR3nt: TGTGCCTGGAGTGTGGGTAGGGGGAACACTGAAGCTTTCTTT

abundance: .
j_gene: TRBJ2-7
d_gene: .
v_gene: TRBV5-1
CDR3aa: CASRAESYEQYF
CDR3nt: TGCGCCAGCAGGGCGGAGTCCTACGAGCAGTACTTC

abundance: .
j_gene: TRBJ2-7
d_gene: TRBD1
v_gene: TRBV19
CDR3aa: CASSSRSGTGYYEQYF
CDR3nt: TGTGCCAGTAGTTCCCGCTCCGGGACAGGGTACTACGAGCAGTACTTC

abundance: .
j_gene: TRBJ1-5
d_gene: TRBD1
v_gene: TRBV18
CDR3aa: CASSPGQGSSNQPQHF
CDR3nt: TGTGCCAGCTCACCGGGACAGGGGTCGAGCAATCAGCCCCAGCATTTT

abundance: .
j_gene: TRBJ2-7
d_gene: TRBD2
v_gene: TRBV19
CDR3aa: CASSMGGSSYEQYF
CDR3nt: TGTGCCAGTAGTATGGGGGGGAGCTCCTACGAGCAGTACTTC

abundance: .
j_gene: TRBJ1-1
d_gene: TRBD1
v_gene: TRBV5-8
CDR3aa: CASSLYTGGDTEAFF
CDR3nt: TGTGCCAGCAGCTTGTATACAGGGGGGGACACTGAAGCTTTCTTT

abundance: .
j_gene: TRBJ2-3
d_gene: .
v_gene: TRBV19
CDR3aa: CASNQAGTDTQYF
CDR3nt: TGTGCCAGTAATCAAGCCGGCACAGATACGCAGTATTTT

abundance: .
j_gene: TRBJ2-5
d_gene: .
v_gene: TRBV1
CDR3aa: CTSSHGKVGLAGETQYF
CDR3nt: TGCACCAGCAGCCATGGTAAAGTCGGTCTAGCGGGGGAGACCCAGTACTTC

abundance: .
j_gene: TRBJ1-1
d_gene: .
v_gene: TRBV6-5
CDR3aa: CAICSGNTEAFF
CDR3nt: TGTGCCATCTGTTCAGGGAACACTGAAGCTTTCTTT

abundance: .
j_gene: TRBJ2-2
d_gene: .
v_gene: TRBV19
CDR3aa: CASQQGIMNTGELFF
CDR3nt: TGTGCCAGCCAACAGGGAATTATGAACACCGGGGAGCTGTTTTTT

abundance: .
j_gene: TRBJ1-6
d_gene: TRBD1
v_gene: TRBV13
CDR3aa: CASSTGGDSPLHF
CDR3nt: TGTGCCAGCAGTACAGGGGGCGATTCACCCCTCCACTTT

abundance: .
j_gene: TRBJ2-1
d_gene: TRBD1
v_gene: TRBV5-1
CDR3aa: CASSQGTGISEQFF
CDR3nt: TGCGCCAGCAGTCAGGGGACAGGGATTAGCGAGCAGTTCTTC

abundance: .
j_gene: TRBJ1-3
d_gene: TRBD1
v_gene: TRBV18
CDR3aa: CASSPGQGNTIYF
CDR3nt: TGTGCCAGCTCACCGGGACAGGGAAACACCATATATTTT

abundance: .
j_gene: TRBJ1-2
d_gene: TRBD1
v_gene: TRBV28
CDR3aa: CASSLRTGEDGYTF
CDR3nt: TGTGCCAGCAGTTTAAGGACAGGGGAGGATGGCTACACCTTC

abundance: few
j_gene: TRBJ1-1
d_gene: .
v_gene: TRBV6-4
CDR3aa: CASSAGTDNTEAFF
CDR3nt: TGTGCCAGCAGTGCCGGGACTGACAACACTGAAGCTTTCTTT

abundance: .
j_gene: TRBJ1-1
d_gene: .
v_gene: TRBV13
CDR3aa: CASSLGRVGTEAFF
CDR3nt: TGTGCCAGCAGCTTAGGCAGGGTGGGCACTGAAGCTTTCTTT

abundance: .
j_gene: TRBJ2-3
d_gene: TRBD2
v_gene: TRBV27
CDR3aa: CASSLAGGLPSTDTQYF
CDR3nt: TGTGCCAGCAGTTTAGCGGGGGGCCTCCCAAGCACAGATACGCAGTATTTT

abundance: few
j_gene: TRBJ2-7
d_gene: TRBD2
v_gene: TRBV9
CDR3aa: CASSVSLAGGPGEQYF
CDR3nt: TGTGCCAGCAGCGTCTCTCTAGCGGGGGGGCCGGGCGAGCAGTACTTC

abundance: .
j_gene: TRBJ2-7
d_gene: .
v_gene: TRBV3-1/TRBV3-2
CDR3aa: CASSQYDKGNLYEQYF
CDR3nt: TGTGCCAGCAGCCAATATGATAAGGGGAATTTGTACGAGCAGTACTTC

abundance: .
j_gene: TRBJ1-2
d_gene: .
v_gene: TRBV4-2
CDR3aa: CASSQEAGYYGYTF
CDR3nt: TGTGCCAGCAGCCAAGAAGCAGGGTACTATGGCTACACCTTC

abundance: .
j_gene: TRBJ2-7
d_gene: .
v_gene: TRBV19
CDR3aa: CARSQGRPYEQYF
CDR3nt: TGTGCCAGATCACAGGGAAGACCCTACGAGCAGTACTTC

abundance: once
j_gene: TRBJ1-3
d_gene: .
v_gene: TRBV29-1
CDR3aa: CSVGASGNTIYF
CDR3nt: TGCAGCGTTGGGGCCTCTGGAAACACCATATATTTT

abundance: .
j_gene: TRBJ1-1
d_gene: TRBD1
v_gene: TRBV4-1
CDR3aa: CASSQGDRETEAFF
CDR3nt: TGCGCCAGCAGCCAAGGGGACAGGGAGACTGAAGCTTTCTTT

abundance: .
j_gene: TRBJ2-1
d_gene: .
v_gene: TRBV6-2/TRBV6-3
CDR3aa: CASSYPLIGSEQFF
CDR3nt: TGTGCCAGCAGTTACCCCCTTATCGGGAGTGAGCAGTTCTTC

abundance: .
j_gene: TRBJ1-1
d_gene: .
v_gene: TRBV14
CDR3aa: CASSLQGRNTEAFF
CDR3nt: TGTGCCAGCAGCCTTCAGGGGAGGAACACTGAAGCTTTCTTT

abundance: .
j_gene: TRBJ2-5
d_gene: .
v_gene: TRBV3-1/TRBV3-2
CDR3aa: CASSQRVARGTQYF
CDR3nt: TGTGCCAGCAGCCAGAGGGTAGCCAGGGGGACCCAGTACTTC

abundance: .
j_gene: TRBJ1-2
d_gene: .
v_gene: TRBV6-5
CDR3aa: CASRKTPNYGYTF
CDR3nt: TGTGCCAGCCGCAAGACACCGAACTATGGCTACACCTTC

abundance: .
j_gene: TRBJ2-7
d_gene: TRBD1
v_gene: TRBV24-1
CDR3aa: CATSDATGLSHEQYF
CDR3nt: TGTGCCACCAGTGATGCGACAGGGCTTAGCCACGAGCAGTACTTC

abundance: once
j_gene: TRBJ1-1
d_gene: .
v_gene: TRBV5-1
CDR3aa: CASSHPEGVREAFF
CDR3nt: TGCGCCAGCAGCCACCCTGAGGGGGTTCGTGAAGCTTTCTTT

abundance: .
j_gene: TRBJ1-4
d_gene: .
v_gene: TRBV2
CDR3aa: CASGRQGIGKLFF
CDR3nt: TGTGCCAGCGGCAGGCAGGGAATTGGAAAACTGTTTTTT

abundance: .
j_gene: TRBJ1-5
d_gene: TRBD1
v_gene: TRBV7-8
CDR3aa: CASSSGQGASYSNQPQHF
CDR3nt: TGTGCCAGCAGCTCCGGACAGGGGGCAAGTTATAGCAATCAGCCCCAGCATTTT